The 25 T cell receptor beta chains below come from one sample, sequenced in a study of blood T cell repertoires in COVID-19. Using immunoSEQ multiplex PCR, the repertoire was profiled, and TCRdb retains in-frame clones only, with some absent. Counted here are 90,000 to 100,000 clones, roughly four fifths occurring once; the ten biggest clones make up 6.3%. Sequencing was performed on peripheral blood. The receptors originated from a man in his fifties or sixties with acute or convalescent COVID-19.

The V gene is TRBV10-1, the J gene TRBJ1-4; the D is unclear. Trimming shortened V by 4 bases and J by 7 bases, and 10 bases separated the two germline ends. Germline-derived CDR1 and CDR2 are WNHNN and SYGVQD (reference sequence). This CDR3 contains 13 residues. The CDR3 sequence is CASSGTDGEKLFF. The CDR3, as DNA: TGCGCCAGCAGTGGTACAGATGGTGAAAAACTGTTTTTT.

This clone was seen a handful of times. This chain uses TRBV27 with TRBJ2-1; the D gene is possibly TRBD2 (7 bases). Trimming stripped 5 bases from V and 8 bases from J, with 25 bases between. CDR3 length equals 17 residues. Germline lookup yields CDR1 MNHEY and CDR2 SMNVEV (reference sequence). The CDR3 region is CASSPTPRGGASYEQFF. Written as DNA, the CDR3 is TGTGCCAGCAGTCCTACCCCTAGGGGGGGGGCATCCTATGAGCAGTTCTTC.

This clone was counted many times. The V call is TRBV24-1, the J call TRBJ2-3; D might be TRBD1 (5 bases). CDR1 and CDR2 (germline): KGHDR, SFDVKD. V lost 1 base to trimming and J lost 2 bases, with 12 bases between them. The CDR3 sequence is 16 residues long. The CDR3 loop is CATSDFRLGATDTQYF. CDR3 bases: TGTGCCACCAGTGATTTCCGGCTTGGGGCCACAGATACGCAGTATTTT.

J is TRBJ1-4 and V is TRBV5-1, with TRBD1 identical over 9 bases. The J segment lost 8 bases and the V segment lost 0 bases, leaving 2 bases of the junction unmatched. CDR1 is SGHRS and CDR2 is YFSETQ in the germline V gene. The CDR3 totals 14 residues. CDR3 sequence reads: CASSLGQGGEKLFF. CDR3 DNA sequence: TGCGCCAGCAGCTTGGGACAGGGGGGCGAAAAACTGTTTTTT.

This clone was seen a few times. Because the CDR3's place on the DNA is in doubt, the DNA is left out and the CDR3 is given as listed by TCRdb. The chain couples TRBV11-3 to TRBJ1-1. The CDR3 has 13 residues if both end residues are counted. CDR1 is SGHNT, CDR2 YENEEA, per germline. CDR3 amino acids: CASSTSVLSEAFF.

V and J are TRBV5-4 and TRBJ2-2, with 8 positions matching TRBD2. The CDR3 spans 15 residues. Unmatched junction bases numbered 5, after V lost 4 bases and J lost 3 bases. CDR1 and CDR2 from the germline V gene are SGHNT and YYREEE (reference sequence). DNA for the CDR3: TGTGCCAGCAGCAACGGGGGGGCTGACACCGGGGAGCTGTTTTTT. This gives the protein CASSNGGADTGELFF.

The count of this clone is one. The V call is TRBV10-3, the J call TRBJ1-6; 9 bases agree with TRBD1. Germline CDR1 ENHRY, CDR2 SYGVKD. The J segment lost 8 bases and the V segment lost 5 bases, leaving 7 bases of the junction unmatched. This CDR3 is built from 15 residues. CDR3 sequence reads: CAISRGTGGDSPLHF. CDR3 DNA: TGTGCCATCAGTCGTGGAACAGGGGGCGATTCACCCCTCCACTTT.

This clone was picked up a small number of times. V and J are TRBV2 and TRBJ1-1; a weak D match, TRBD1 (5 bases). The CDR3 extends over 14 amino acids. The germline V gene has CDR1 SNHLY and CDR2 FYNNEI. Deletions cut 7 bases from V and 6 bases from J, with 18 bases between. Here the CDR3 DNA reads TGTGCCAGCAAAGGGGATAGGGAAATCGCTGAAGCTTTCTTT. Encoded protein: CASKGDREIAEAFF. The full variable domain, with the rest looked up from reference TRBV2 and TRBJ1-1, is EPEVTQTPSHQVTQMGQEVILRCVPISNHLYFYWYRQILGQKVEFLVSFYNNEISEKSEIFDDQFSVERPDGSNFTLKIRSTKLEDSAMYFCASKGDREIAEAFFGQGTRLTVV.

V usage is TRBV4-3 and J usage is TRBJ1-2; 9 nucleotides match TRBD1. With V trimmed by 3 bases and J by 8 bases, 1 base remained unmatched. Germline V gene sequence: CDR1 LGHNA, CDR2 YSLEER. CDR3 length: 12 residues. The CDR3 DNA sequence: TGCGCCAGCAGCCAGGGACAGGGAGGCTACACCTTC. Its protein is CASSQGQGGYTF.

There are a few counts of this clone. This chain connects TRBV9 to TRBJ2-1; 15 nucleotides line up with TRBD2. The junction had 7 bases not matched to a gene; V was cut back by 4 bases and J by 8 bases. This CDR3 comprises 16 residues. CDR1 is SGDLS and CDR2 is YYNGEE in the germline V gene. The CDR3 nucleotides are TGTGCCAGCAGCCTCGGACTAGCGGGGGGGCCGTATGAGCAGTTCTTC. It specifies CASSLGLAGGPYEQFF.

This clone was seen a single time. The J gene is TRBJ1-2, the V gene TRBV19; 8 bases are shared with TRBD1. In germline, CDR1 is LNHDA, CDR2 SQIVND (reference sequence). The CDR3 loop spans 15 amino acids. Trimming at V came to 5 bases and at J to 8 bases, leaving 13 bases not matched to a gene. The CDR3 sequence: CASSSRDRGKIGYTF. The CDR3 nucleotides read TGTGCCAGTAGTTCACGAGACAGGGGTAAGATCGGCTACACCTTC.

The chain is built from TRBV7-9 and TRBJ2-5; TRBD2 matches 15 bases. The CDR3 spans 17 residues. Trimming removed 5 bases from V and 2 bases from J; junction bases left unmatched: 6. The V gene's germline CDR1 is SEHNR and CDR2 FQNEAQ (reference sequence). DNA for the CDR3: TGTGCCAGCAGCGCGGGACTAGCGGGGGGTATACAAGAGACCCAGTACTTC. It translates to CASSAGLAGGIQETQYF.

This clone has ten or more counts. The chain couples TRBV5-1 to TRBJ1-5; TRBD1 is a possible D gene (5 bases). Trimming stripped 0 bases from V and 6 bases from J, with 13 bases between. The germline V gene has CDR1 SGHRS and CDR2 YFSETQ. The CDR3 spans 15 residues. The CDR3 coding sequence is TGCGCCAGCAGCTTGGACGGGGGGATAGGTCAGCCCCAGCATTTT. This codes for CASSLDGGIGQPQHF. The full variable domain, with the rest looked up from reference TRBV5-1 and TRBJ1-5, is KAGVTQTPRYLIKTRGQQVTLSCSPISGHRSVSWYQQTPGQGLQFLFEYFSETQRNKGNFPGRFSGRQFSNSRSEMNVSTLELGDSALYLCASSLDGGIGQPQHFGDGTRLSIL.

This sequence joins TRBV30 and TRBJ1-2, with 9 bases identical to TRBD1. Germline CDR1 GTSNPN, CDR2 SVGIG (reference sequence). The length of the CDR3 is 13 residues. Trimming cost V 3 bases and J 4 bases; bases outside gene matches: 3. This chain's CDR3 is CAWRTGGIYGYTF. For the CDR3, the DNA is TGTGCCTGGAGGACAGGGGGTATCTATGGCTACACCTTC.

The chain carries TRBV27 and TRBJ1-4; 8 bases align to TRBD1. This CDR3 is built from 14 residues. The V segment lost 3 bases and the J segment 7 bases; nucleotides outside the gene matches: 4. Germline-derived CDR1 and CDR2 are MNHEY and SMNVEV (reference sequence). Written as DNA, the CDR3 is TGTGCCAGCAGTTTTCAGGGGGCGGGTGAAAAACTGTTTTTT. It translates to CASSFQGAGEKLFF.

The chain couples TRBV5-6 to TRBJ1-2, with TRBD1 matching 8 bases. Germline V gene data show CDR1 as SGHDT and CDR2 as YYEEEE. The junction had 6 bases not matched to a gene; V was cut back by 4 bases and J by 10 bases. This CDR3 is 12 amino acids long. CDR3 amino acids: CASSPGQGDYTF. The CDR3 nucleotides are TGTGCCAGCAGCCCAGGACAGGGAGACTACACCTTC.

V is TRBV3-1 (or the pseudogene TRBV3-2) and J is TRBJ2-5; no reliable D call. V shed 4 bases and J shed 4 bases, with 4 bases lying between them. CDR1 and CDR2 (germline): LGHDT, YNNKEL (reference sequence). CDR3 length equals 11 residues. The DNA of the CDR3 is TGTGCCAGCAGCCTATTAGAGACCCAGTACTTC. Protein: CASSLLETQYF.

The chain uses TRBV7-9 and TRBJ1-1; D remains ambiguous. The V gene's germline CDR1 is SEHNR and CDR2 FQNEAQ (reference sequence). The V end was cut by 1 base, the J end by 1 base, with 10 bases between. There are 15 residues in the CDR3. In DNA, the CDR3 is TGTGCCAGCAGCTTAGAAGTCGGGAAGAACACTGAAGCTTTCTTT. Protein sequence: CASSLEVGKNTEAFF.

This clone occurred once. The chain couples TRBV6-1 to TRBJ1-2, with a possible D match to TRBD1 (6 bases). Per germline, CDR1 MNHNS and CDR2 SASEGT. CDR3 length equals 10 residues. With 7 bases removed from V and 7 bases from J, the gap between germline ends came to 7 bases. The CDR3 sequence is CASKQGGYTF. The DNA of the CDR3 is TGTGCCAGCAAACAGGGTGGCTACACCTTC.

The V call is TRBV6-5, the J call TRBJ2-7; 9 bases agree with TRBD2. This CDR3 is 13 amino acids long. V shed 2 bases, J shed 6 bases, and the junction held 2 bases outside the gene matches. CDR1 is MNHEY and CDR2 is SVGAGI in the germline V gene. The CDR3 here is CASSYRTSVEQYF. The CDR3 DNA reads as TGTGCCAGCAGTTACAGGACTAGCGTCGAGCAGTACTTC.

The V and J genes are TRBV7-2 and TRBJ1-3; 8 positions match TRBD1. After removal of 5 bases from V and 8 bases from J, the junction contained 5 bases not matched to a gene. The CDR3 runs to 13 residues. Germline values: CDR1 SGHTA, CDR2 FQGNSA. The CDR3 loop is CASSTLQGDTIYF. As DNA, the CDR3 is TGTGCCAGCAGCACATTACAGGGGGACACCATATATTTT. Using reference TRBV7-2 and TRBJ1-3 for the parts outside the CDR3, the full variable domain is GAGVSQSPSNKVTEKGKDVELRCDPISGHTALYWYRQSLGQGLEFLIYFQGNSAPDKSGLPSDRFSAERTGGSVSTLTIQRTQQEDSAVYLCASSTLQGDTIYFGEGSWLTVV.

This chain connects TRBV10-3 to TRBJ1-1; 8 nucleotides agree with TRBD1. There are 14 residues in the CDR3. The V segment lost 6 bases and the J segment 0 bases; nucleotides outside the gene matches: 3. CDR1 is ENHRY, CDR2 SYGVKD, per germline. The CDR3 reads CAIRTTGVNTEAFF. In DNA form, the CDR3 reads TGTGCCATCAGGACGACAGGGGTGAACACTGAAGCTTTCTTT.

The chain employs TRBV3-1 (or the pseudogene TRBV3-2) and TRBJ2-5; TRBD2 matches 10 bases. The CDR3 is 17 residues long. Germline lookup yields CDR1 LGHDT and CDR2 YNNKEL (reference sequence). V lost 3 bases and J lost 5; bases outside the gene matches: 12. The CDR3 here is CASSQGDLAGAGETQYF. The CDR3 region has the DNA TGTGCCAGCAGCCAGGGGGATCTAGCGGGGGCCGGGGAGACCCAGTACTTC.

V gene TRBV9 combines with J gene TRBJ2-7, with 11 bases lining up with TRBD2. Per the germline V gene, CDR1 is SGDLS and CDR2 is YYNGEE. Trimming removed 2 bases from V and 1 base from J; junction bases left unmatched: 5. CDR3 length: 16 residues. The CDR3, as DNA: TGTGCCAGCAGCGTTGGAGGGACTAGCGGATCCTACGAGCAGTACTTC. Its protein is CASSVGGTSGSYEQYF.

The chain is built from TRBV5-4 and TRBJ1-1; 8 positions agree with TRBD1. V was pared by 5 bases and J by 1 base, with 7 bases of the junction left unmatched. Germline V gene lookup returns CDR1 SGHNT and CDR2 YYREEE (reference sequence). This CDR3 has 15 amino acids. The CDR3 loop is CASRGPGTGNTEAFF. The CDR3 coding sequence is TGTGCCAGCAGGGGACCCGGGACAGGGAACACTGAAGCTTTCTTT. The full variable domain, rest sourced from reference TRBV5-4 and TRBJ1-1, is ETGVTQSPTHLIKTRGQQVTLRCSSQSGHNTVSWYQQALGQGPQFIFQYYREEENGRGNFPPRFSGLQFPNYSSELNVNALELDDSALYLCASRGPGTGNTEAFFGQGTRLTVV.